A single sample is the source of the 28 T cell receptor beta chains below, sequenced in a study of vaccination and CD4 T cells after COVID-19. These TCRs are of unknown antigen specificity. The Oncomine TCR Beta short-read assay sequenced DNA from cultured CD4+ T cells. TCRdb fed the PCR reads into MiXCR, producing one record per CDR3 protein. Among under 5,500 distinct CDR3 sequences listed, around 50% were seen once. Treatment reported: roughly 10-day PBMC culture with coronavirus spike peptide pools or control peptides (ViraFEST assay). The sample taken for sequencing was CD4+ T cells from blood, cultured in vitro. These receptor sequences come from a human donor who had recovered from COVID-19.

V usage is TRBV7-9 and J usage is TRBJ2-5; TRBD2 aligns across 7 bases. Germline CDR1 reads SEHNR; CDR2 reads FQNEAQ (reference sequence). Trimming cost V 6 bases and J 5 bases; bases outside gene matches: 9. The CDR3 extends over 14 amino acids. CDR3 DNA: TGTGCCAGCAGTAAGATGGGGGGAGGGGAGACCCAGTACTTC. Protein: CASSKMGGGETQYF.

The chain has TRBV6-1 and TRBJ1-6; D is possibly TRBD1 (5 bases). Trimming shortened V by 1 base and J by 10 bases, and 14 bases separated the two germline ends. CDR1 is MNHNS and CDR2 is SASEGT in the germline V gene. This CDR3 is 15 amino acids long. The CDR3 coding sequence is TGTGCCAGCAGTGAAGTCTACCGGGACGACTCACCCCTCCACTTT. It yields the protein CASSEVYRDDSPLHF.

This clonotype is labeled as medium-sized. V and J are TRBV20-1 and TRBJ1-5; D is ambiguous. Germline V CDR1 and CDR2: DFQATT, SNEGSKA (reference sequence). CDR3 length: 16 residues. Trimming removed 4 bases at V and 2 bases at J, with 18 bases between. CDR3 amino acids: CSATHAGVKGNQPQHF. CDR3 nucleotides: TGCAGTGCTACCCATGCCGGGGTTAAGGGCAATCAGCCCCAGCATTTT.

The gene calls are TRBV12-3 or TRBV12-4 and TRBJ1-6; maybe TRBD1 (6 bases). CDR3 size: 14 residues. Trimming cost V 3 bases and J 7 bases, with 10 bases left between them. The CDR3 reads CASSFGQTNSPLHF. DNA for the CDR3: TGTGCCAGCAGTTTTGGACAGACGAATTCACCCCTCCACTTT.

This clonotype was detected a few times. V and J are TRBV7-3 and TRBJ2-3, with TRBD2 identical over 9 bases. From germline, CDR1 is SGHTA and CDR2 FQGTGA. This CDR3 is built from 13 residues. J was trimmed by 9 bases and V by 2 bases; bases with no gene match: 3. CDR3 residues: CASSLGTSGTQYF. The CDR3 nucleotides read TGTGCCAGCAGCTTAGGAACTAGCGGGACGCAGTATTTT.

The CDR3 sequence: CASSGGQNQPQHF. Written as DNA, the CDR3 is TGTGCCAGCAGTGGGGGACAGAATCAGCCCCAGCATTTT. This rearrangement joins TRBV6-1 to TRBJ1-5; 7 nucleotides align to TRBD1. J was trimmed by 4 bases and V by 4 bases; bases with no gene match: 1. This CDR3 region has 13 residues. Germline assignment: CDR1 MNHNS and CDR2 SASEGT.

The CDR3 bases are TGTGCCAGCAGTGAAGTGGCAGGGTCAAATCAGCCCCAGCATTTT. Residues: CASSEVAGSNQPQHF. The gene calls are TRBV6-1 and TRBJ1-5; D possibly corresponds to TRBD1 (5 bases). CDR3 length: 15 residues. Looked up from germline, CDR1 is MNHNS and CDR2 is SASEGT. V was shortened by 1 base and J by 4 bases, with 11 bases between the two germline ends.

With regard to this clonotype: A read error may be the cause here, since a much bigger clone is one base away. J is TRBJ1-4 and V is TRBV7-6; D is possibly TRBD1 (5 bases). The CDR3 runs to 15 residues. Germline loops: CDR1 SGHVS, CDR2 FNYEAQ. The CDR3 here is CAGSSTARLGEKLFF. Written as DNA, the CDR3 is TGTGCCGGCAGCTCGACAGCTCGGCTGGGGGAAAAACTGTTTTTT.

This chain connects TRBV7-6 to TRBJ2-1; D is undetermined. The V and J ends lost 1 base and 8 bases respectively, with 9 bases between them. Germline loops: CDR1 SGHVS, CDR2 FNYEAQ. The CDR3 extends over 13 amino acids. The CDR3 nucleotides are TGTGCCAGCAGCTTAGGGCAAGGCGATGAGCAGTTCTTC. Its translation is CASSLGQGDEQFF.

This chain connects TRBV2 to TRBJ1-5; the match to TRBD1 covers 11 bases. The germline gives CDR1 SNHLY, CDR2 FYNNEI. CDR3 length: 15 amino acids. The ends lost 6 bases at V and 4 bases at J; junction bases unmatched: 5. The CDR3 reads CASSPGTGGNQPQHF. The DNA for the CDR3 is TGTGCCAGCAGCCCCGGGACAGGGGGTAATCAGCCCCAGCATTTT.

CDR3 in DNA: TGTGCCAGCAGCCAGGGGACAGCGAAAGAGACCCAGTACTTC. Protein: CASSQGTAKETQYF. This chain connects TRBV4-2 to TRBJ2-5, with TRBD1 matching 7 bases. The CDR3 is 14 amino acids. The ends lost 3 bases at V and 3 bases at J; junction bases unmatched: 4. Per germline, CDR1 LGHNA and CDR2 YNFKEQ.

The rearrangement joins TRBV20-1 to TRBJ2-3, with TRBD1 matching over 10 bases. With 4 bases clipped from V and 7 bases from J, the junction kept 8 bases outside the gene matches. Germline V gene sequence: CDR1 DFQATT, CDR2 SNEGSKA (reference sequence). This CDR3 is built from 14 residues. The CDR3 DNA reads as TGCAGTGCTACACCCGGGACAGGGGTTTATACGCAGTATTTT. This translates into CSATPGTGVYTQYF.

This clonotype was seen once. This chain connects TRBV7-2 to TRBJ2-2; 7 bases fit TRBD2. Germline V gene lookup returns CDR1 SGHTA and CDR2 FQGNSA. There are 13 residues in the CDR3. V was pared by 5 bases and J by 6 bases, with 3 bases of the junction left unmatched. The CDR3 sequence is CASSATSAGELFF. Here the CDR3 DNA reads TGTGCCAGCAGCGCTACTAGCGCCGGGGAGCTGTTTTTT. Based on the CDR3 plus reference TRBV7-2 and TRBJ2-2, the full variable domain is GAGVSQSPSNKVTEKGKDVELRCDPISGHTALYWYRQSLGQGLEFLIYFQGNSAPDKSGLPSDRFSAERTGGSVSTLTIQRTQQEDSAVYLCASSATSAGELFFGEGSRLTVL.

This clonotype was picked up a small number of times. The DNA of the CDR3 is TGTGCCAGCTCCAACCGGGCAGCTGAGACCGGGGAGCTGTTTTTT. It encodes CASSNRAAETGELFF. The rearrangement links TRBV6-2 or TRBV6-3 to TRBJ2-2; D unclear. Germline lookup yields CDR1 MNHEY and CDR2 SVGEGT. Trimming took 8 bases from V and 5 from J, leaving 18 bases between them. The CDR3 consists of 15 residues.

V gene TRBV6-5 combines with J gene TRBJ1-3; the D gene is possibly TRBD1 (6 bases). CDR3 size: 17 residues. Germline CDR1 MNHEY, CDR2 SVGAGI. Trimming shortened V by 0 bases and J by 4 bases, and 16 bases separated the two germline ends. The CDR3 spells CASSYSVMGARGNTIYF. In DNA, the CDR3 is TGTGCCAGCAGTTACTCTGTGATGGGGGCGCGGGGAAACACCATATATTTT.

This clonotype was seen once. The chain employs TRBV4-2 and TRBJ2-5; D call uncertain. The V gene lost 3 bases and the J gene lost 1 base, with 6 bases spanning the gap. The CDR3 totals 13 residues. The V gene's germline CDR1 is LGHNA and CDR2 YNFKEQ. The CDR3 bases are TGTGCCAGCAGCCAGGAATTCCAAGAGACCCAGTACTTC. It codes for CASSQEFQETQYF.

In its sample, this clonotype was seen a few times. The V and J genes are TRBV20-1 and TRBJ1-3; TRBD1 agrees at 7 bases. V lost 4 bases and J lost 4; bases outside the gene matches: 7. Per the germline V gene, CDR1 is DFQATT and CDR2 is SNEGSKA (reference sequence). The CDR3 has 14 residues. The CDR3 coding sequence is TGCAGTGCTACAACAGGGGTTTGGGGAAACACCATATATTTT. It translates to CSATTGVWGNTIYF.

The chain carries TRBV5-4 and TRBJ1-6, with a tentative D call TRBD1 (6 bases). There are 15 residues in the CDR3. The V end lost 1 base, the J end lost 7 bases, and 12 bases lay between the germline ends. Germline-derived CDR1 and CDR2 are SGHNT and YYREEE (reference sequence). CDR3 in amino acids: CASSLWQGTNSPLHF. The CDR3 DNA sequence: TGTGCCAGCAGCTTGTGGCAGGGGACAAATTCACCCCTCCACTTT.

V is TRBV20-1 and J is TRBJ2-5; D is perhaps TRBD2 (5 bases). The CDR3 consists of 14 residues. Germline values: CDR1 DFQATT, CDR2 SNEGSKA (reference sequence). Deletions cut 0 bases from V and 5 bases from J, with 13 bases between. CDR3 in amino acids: CSARDSGLGETQYF. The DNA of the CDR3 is TGCAGTGCTAGAGATTCTGGACTGGGGGAGACCCAGTACTTC.

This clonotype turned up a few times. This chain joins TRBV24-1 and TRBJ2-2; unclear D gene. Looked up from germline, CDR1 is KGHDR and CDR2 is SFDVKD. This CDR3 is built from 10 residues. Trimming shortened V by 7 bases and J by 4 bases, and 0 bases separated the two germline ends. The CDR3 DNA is TGTGCCACCAGCACCGGGGAGCTGTTTTTT. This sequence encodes CATSTGELFF.

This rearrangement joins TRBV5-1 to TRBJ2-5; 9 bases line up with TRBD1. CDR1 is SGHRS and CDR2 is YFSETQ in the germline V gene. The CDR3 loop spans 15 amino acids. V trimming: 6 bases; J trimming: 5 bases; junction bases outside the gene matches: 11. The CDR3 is CASNEGTGRGETQYF. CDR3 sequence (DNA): TGCGCCAGCAATGAGGGGACAGGGAGAGGGGAGACCCAGTACTTC.

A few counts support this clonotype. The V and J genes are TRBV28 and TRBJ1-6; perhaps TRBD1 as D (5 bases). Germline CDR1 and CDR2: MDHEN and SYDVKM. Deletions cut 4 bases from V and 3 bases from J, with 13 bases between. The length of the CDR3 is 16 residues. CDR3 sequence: CASSSPMTDYNSPLHF. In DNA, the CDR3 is TGTGCCAGCAGTTCACCAATGACAGACTATAATTCACCCCTCCACTTT.

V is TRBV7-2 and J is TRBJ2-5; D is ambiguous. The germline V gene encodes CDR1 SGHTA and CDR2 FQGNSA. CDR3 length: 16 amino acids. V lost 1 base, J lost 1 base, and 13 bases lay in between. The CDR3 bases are TGTGCCAGCAGCTTAGGATCGCGATCAGGCCAAGAGACCCAGTACTTC. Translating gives CASSLGSRSGQETQYF.

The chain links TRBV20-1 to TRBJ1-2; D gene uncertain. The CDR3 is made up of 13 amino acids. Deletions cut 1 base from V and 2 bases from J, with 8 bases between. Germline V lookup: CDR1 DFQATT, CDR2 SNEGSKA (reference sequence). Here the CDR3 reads CSARGHPNYGYTF. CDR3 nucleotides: TGCAGTGCTAGAGGACACCCCAACTATGGCTACACCTTC.

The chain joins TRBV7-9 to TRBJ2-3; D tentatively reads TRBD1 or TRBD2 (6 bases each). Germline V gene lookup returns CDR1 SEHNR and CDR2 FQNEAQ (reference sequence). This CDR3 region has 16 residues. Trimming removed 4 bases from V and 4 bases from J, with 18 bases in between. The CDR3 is CASSYLQGGIADTQYF. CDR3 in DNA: TGTGCCAGCAGCTACCTACAGGGCGGGATCGCAGATACGCAGTATTTT.

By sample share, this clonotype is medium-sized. CDR3 sequence reads: CASSFGGLSNQPQHF. DNA of the CDR3: TGTGCCAGCAGTTTTGGAGGGCTTAGCAATCAGCCCCAGCATTTT. J is TRBJ1-5 and V is TRBV12-3 or TRBV12-4, with D hard to call. CDR3 length: 15 residues. Trimming removed 3 bases from V and 0 bases from J, with 9 bases in between.

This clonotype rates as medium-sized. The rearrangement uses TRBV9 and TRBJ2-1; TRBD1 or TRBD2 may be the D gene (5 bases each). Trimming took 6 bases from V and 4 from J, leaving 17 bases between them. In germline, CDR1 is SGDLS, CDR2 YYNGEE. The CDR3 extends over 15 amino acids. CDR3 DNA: TGTGCCAGCAACCGGGACCCTGTACCATACAATGAGCAGTTCTTC. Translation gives CASNRDPVPYNEQFF. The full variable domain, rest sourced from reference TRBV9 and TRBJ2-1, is DSGVTQTPKHLITATGQRVTLRCSPRSGDLSVYWYQQSLDQGLQFLIQYYNGEERAKGNILERFSAQQFPDLHSELNLSSLELGDSALYFCASNRDPVPYNEQFFGPGTRLTVL.

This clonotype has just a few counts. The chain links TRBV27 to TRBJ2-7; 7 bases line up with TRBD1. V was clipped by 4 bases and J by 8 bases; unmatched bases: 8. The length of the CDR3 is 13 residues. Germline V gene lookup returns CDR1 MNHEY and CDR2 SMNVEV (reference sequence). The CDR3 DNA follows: TGTGCCAGCAGTTCCTATACAGGGGACAAGCAGTACTTC. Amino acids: CASSSYTGDKQYF.